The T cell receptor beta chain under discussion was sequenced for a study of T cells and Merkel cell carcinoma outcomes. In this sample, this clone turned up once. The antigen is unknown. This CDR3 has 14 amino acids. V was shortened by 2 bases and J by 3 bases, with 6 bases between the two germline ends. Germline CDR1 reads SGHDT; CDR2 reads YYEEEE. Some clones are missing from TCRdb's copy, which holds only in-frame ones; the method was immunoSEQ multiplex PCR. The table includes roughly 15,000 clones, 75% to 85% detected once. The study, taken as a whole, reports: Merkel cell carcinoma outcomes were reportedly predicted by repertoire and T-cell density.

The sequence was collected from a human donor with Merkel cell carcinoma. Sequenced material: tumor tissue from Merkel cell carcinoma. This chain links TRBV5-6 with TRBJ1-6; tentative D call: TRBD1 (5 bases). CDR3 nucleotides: TGTGCCAGCAGCTTCGGACACTATAATTCACCCCTCCACTTT. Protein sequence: CASSFGHYNSPLHF.